This TCR beta chain was retrieved from a study of CD8+ T cells in alopecia areata. Looking at the study overall: Tofacitinib therapy took 6 to 18 months; 6 months off drug came after. Scoring treated patients' severity relied on the percentage of scalp area affected.

It was cDNA, reverse transcribed from extracted RNA, that served as the sequencing template. Assay used: immunoSEQ multiplex PCR; TCRdb lists only in-frame clones, some missing. The table shows approximately 150,000 clones, with less than 75% occurring only once. Treatment meaning: oral pan-JAK inhibitor, 5-10 mg twice daily. The sequencing here drew on CD4+ T cells sorted from blood, taken at week 56, from a patient treated with tofacitinib. This clonotype was sampled from a human donor with alopecia areata.

Written as DNA, the CDR3 is TGTGCCAGCAGCTTACAGGGCTATGGCTACACCTTC. It codes for CASSLQGYGYTF. The rearrangement uses TRBV13 and TRBJ1-2; D may be TRBD1 (5 bases). Germline V CDR1 and CDR2: PRHDT, FYEKMQ (reference sequence). Trimming cost V 2 bases and J 4 bases, with 5 bases left between them. The CDR3 sequence is 12 residues long.